The present TCR beta chain was sequenced within a study of T cells in tuberculosis. For the study at large: IGRA-negative adolescents, IGRA-positive adolescents with latent tuberculosis and adults with active tuberculosis formed this South African cohort.

Germline assignment: CDR1 MNHGY and CDR2 SVAAGI. V was trimmed by 8 bases and J by 3 bases, leaving 17 bases between them. The CDR3 contains 15 residues. Assay used: immunoSEQ multiplex PCR; TCRdb lists only in-frame clones, some missing. The repertoire holds about 5,500 clones, with about 97% as singletons. Stated time point: new active TB diagnosis, blood taken before or within 7 days of starting treatment. Tuberculosis was confirmed by positive sputum smear and/or M. tuberculosis culture. The clonotype originates from an adult with tuberculosis. Sequenced material: PBMCs, taken at tuberculosis diagnosis. The chain carries TRBV6-9 and TRBJ2-1; the D gene is possibly TRBD2 (5 bases). The CDR3 loop is CASGSTRTLYNEQFF. Here the CDR3 DNA reads TGTGCCAGCGGATCAACTAGGACCCTCTACAATGAGCAGTTCTTC.